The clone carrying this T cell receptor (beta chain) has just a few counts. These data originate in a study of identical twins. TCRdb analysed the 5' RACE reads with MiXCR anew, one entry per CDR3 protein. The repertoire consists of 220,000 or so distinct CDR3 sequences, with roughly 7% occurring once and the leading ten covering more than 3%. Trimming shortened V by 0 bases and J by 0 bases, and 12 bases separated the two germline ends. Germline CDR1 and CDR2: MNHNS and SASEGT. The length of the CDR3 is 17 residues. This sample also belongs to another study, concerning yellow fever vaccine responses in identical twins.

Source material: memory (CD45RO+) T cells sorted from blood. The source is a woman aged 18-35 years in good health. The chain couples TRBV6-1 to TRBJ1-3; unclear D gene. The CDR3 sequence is CASSEADVPLSGNTIYF. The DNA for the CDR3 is TGTGCCAGCAGTGAAGCGGACGTGCCCCTCTCTGGAAACACCATATATTTT.